This entry lists 24 T cell receptor beta chains sequenced from one sample in a study of T-cell memory formation after mild COVID-19. TCRdb passed the 5' RACE reads through MiXCR, listing each CDR3 protein once. The table shows a few hundred thousand distinct CDR3 sequences, with roughly 18% occurring only once. Sequencing was done on a sample of PBMCs or a T cell subset sorted from them (not recorded which). Every receptor here comes from a young man who had mild COVID-19 (a few samples of this study predate the infection). Cell type and time point are not known.

The chain joins TRBV4-3 to TRBJ1-4; D ambiguous. The germline gives CDR1 LGHNA, CDR2 YSLEER. The CDR3 has 15 amino acids. The V end lost 0 bases, the J end lost 8 bases, and 13 bases lay between the germline ends. CDR3 in amino acids: CASSQDRVDREKLFF. The CDR3 DNA reads TGCGCCAGCAGCCAAGACCGAGTTGATCGGGAAAAACTGTTTTTT.

This clonotype occurred a few times. This chain connects TRBV7-2 to TRBJ2-6; 8 nucleotides match TRBD1. Trimming took 1 base from V and 1 from J; bases not matched to a gene: 6. The CDR3 length is 18 residues. In germline, CDR1 is SGHTA, CDR2 FQGNSA. The CDR3 spells CASSLVAGGASGANVLTF. The CDR3 bases are TGTGCCAGCAGCTTAGTAGCAGGGGGCGCTTCTGGGGCCAACGTCCTGACTTTC.

The V and J genes are TRBV29-1 and TRBJ1-1; D remains ambiguous. CDR1 is SQVTM, CDR2 ANQGSEA, per germline. Trimming removed 6 bases at V and 4 bases at J, with 3 bases between. The CDR3 consists of 9 residues. The CDR3, as DNA: TGCAGCGTGGGCACTGAAGCTTTCTTT. Amino acids: CSVGTEAFF.

This clonotype was found a few times. The CDR3 sequence is CSALPTSGQETQYF. The CDR3 nucleotides are TGCAGTGCTCTGCCGACTAGCGGACAAGAGACCCAGTACTTC. The chain links TRBV20-1 to TRBJ2-5; 9 bases line up with TRBD2. With 5 bases clipped from V and 2 bases from J, the junction kept 6 bases outside the gene matches. The CDR3 has 14 residues. The germline V gene encodes CDR1 DFQATT and CDR2 SNEGSKA (reference sequence).

This clonotype turned up a few times. The J gene is TRBJ1-1, the V gene TRBV10-3; D ambiguous. The CDR3 consists of 13 residues. With 4 bases removed from V and 5 bases from J, the gap between germline ends came to 11 bases. From germline, CDR1 is ENHRY and CDR2 SYGVKD. The chain's CDR3 is CAISGQVRTEAFF. The CDR3 coding sequence is TGTGCCATCAGTGGCCAGGTACGGACTGAAGCTTTCTTT.

This clonotype showed up just a few times. The chain carries TRBV4-3 and TRBJ2-2, with a possible D match to TRBD2 (6 bases). The germline gives CDR1 LGHNA, CDR2 YSLEER. CDR3 length equals 16 residues. V was trimmed by 4 bases and J by 6 bases, leaving 18 bases between them. CDR3 coding DNA: TGCGCCAGCAGCCCCTCGGGGGTGGTCGTCGCCGGGGAGCTGTTTTTT. Translated: CASSPSGVVVAGELFF.

The rearrangement links TRBV7-8 to TRBJ2-5; TRBD1 or TRBD2 may be the D gene (6 bases each). Germline-derived CDR1 and CDR2 are SGHVS and FQNEAQ. This CDR3 is 17 amino acids long. V lost 3 bases and J lost 0, with 17 bases in between. The CDR3 protein is CASSLAEGGPYQETQYF. Here the CDR3 DNA reads TGTGCCAGCAGCTTGGCAGAAGGGGGGCCGTACCAAGAGACCCAGTACTTC. The full variable domain, completed using reference TRBV7-8 and TRBJ2-5, is GAGVSQSPRYKVAKRGQDVALRCDPISGHVSLFWYQQALGQGPEFLTYFQNEAQLDKSGLPSDRFFAERPEGSVSTLKIQRTQQEDSAVYLCASSLAEGGPYQETQYFGPGTRLLVL.

The chain couples TRBV11-2 to TRBJ2-5, with 9 nucleotides matching TRBD2. Trimming at V came to 5 bases and at J to 5 bases, leaving 3 bases not matched to a gene. The CDR3 totals 13 residues. CDR1 SGHAT and CDR2 FQNNGV come from the germline V gene. In DNA, the CDR3 is TGTGCCAGCAGCCGCGGGGGGGCCGAGACCCAGTACTTC. Encoded protein: CASSRGGAETQYF.

This chain links TRBV9 with TRBJ2-1; 11 bases match TRBD2. CDR1 and CDR2 (germline): SGDLS, YYNGEE. V shed 3 bases and J 4 bases; nucleotides not matched to a gene: 6. This CDR3 spans 16 amino acids. CDR3 region: CASSAIAGGPYNEQFF. The DNA for the CDR3 is TGTGCCAGCAGCGCCATAGCGGGGGGGCCTTACAATGAGCAGTTCTTC.

This clonotype was detected many times. The V and J genes are TRBV4-1 and TRBJ1-1; D is possibly TRBD1 (5 bases). There are 16 residues in the CDR3. With 0 bases removed from V and 0 bases from J, the gap between germline ends came to 11 bases. CDR1 MGHRA and CDR2 YSYEKL come from the germline V gene. The CDR3 here is CASSQDAGNMNTEAFF. The CDR3 nucleotides are TGCGCCAGCAGCCAAGACGCAGGGAACATGAACACTGAAGCTTTCTTT.

This clonotype was picked up a small number of times. The rearrangement links TRBV18 to TRBJ2-7, with D hard to call. CDR1 is KGHSH and CDR2 is LQKENI in the germline V gene. The V end lost 3 bases, the J end lost 4 bases, and 13 bases lay between the germline ends. The CDR3 runs to 14 residues. In DNA, the CDR3 is TGTGCCAGCTCACCGGGATGGGGTCTATACGAGCAGTACGTC. Encoded protein: CASSPGWGLYEQYV.

V is TRBV7-2 and J is TRBJ2-7, with D maybe TRBD2 (6 bases). V lost 4 bases to trimming and J lost 7 bases, with 11 bases between them. The CDR3 has 12 amino acids. Germline values: CDR1 SGHTA, CDR2 FQGNSA. The chain's CDR3 is CASSSQAGEQYF. CDR3 in DNA: TGTGCCAGCAGCTCGCAGGCGGGAGAGCAGTACTTC.

V gene TRBV20-1 combines with J gene TRBJ2-1; D tentatively reads TRBD1 or TRBD2 (5 bases each). Trimming removed 1 base from V and 9 bases from J, with 16 bases in between. This CDR3 has 14 amino acids. Germline loops: CDR1 DFQATT, CDR2 SNEGSKA (reference sequence). The CDR3 DNA is TGCAGTGCTAGAGCCGGGACCGCCGACAGTGAGCAGTTCTTC. Its protein is CSARAGTADSEQFF.

Many counts were recorded for this clonotype. This chain connects TRBV9 to TRBJ2-5; 8 bases map to TRBD1. CDR1 is SGDLS, CDR2 YYNGEE, per germline. J gave up 4 bases and V 1 base, and 3 bases lay outside the gene matches. The CDR3 runs to 14 residues. The CDR3 here is CASSVWGTGETQYF. CDR3 in DNA: TGTGCCAGCAGCGTATGGGGGACAGGAGAGACCCAGTACTTC.

There are many counts of this clonotype. V is TRBV7-2 and J is TRBJ2-2; 7 positions match TRBD1. Germline CDR1 is SGHTA and CDR2 is FQGNSA. Losses at the gene ends were 2 bases for V and 5 bases for J; bases not matched to a gene: 8. This CDR3 spans 16 amino acids. The chain's CDR3 is CASSLSFPGGTGELFF. CDR3 in DNA: TGTGCCAGCAGCTTATCGTTCCCAGGGGGAACCGGGGAGCTGTTTTTT. The full variable domain, its missing parts supplied by reference TRBV7-2 and TRBJ2-2, is GAGVSQSPSNKVTEKGKDVELRCDPISGHTALYWYRQSLGQGLEFLIYFQGNSAPDKSGLPSDRFSAERTGGSVSTLTIQRTQQEDSAVYLCASSLSFPGGTGELFFGEGSRLTVL.

In this sample, this clonotype turned up many times. The chain links TRBV7-6 to TRBJ2-7; D may be TRBD2 (5 bases). Trimming pared 1 base from V and 2 bases from J, leaving 9 bases between. The V gene's germline CDR1 is SGHVS and CDR2 FNYEAQ. CDR3 length: 14 amino acids. The CDR3 loop reads CASSLVRDPYEQYF. DNA of the CDR3: TGTGCCAGCAGCTTAGTCCGGGATCCCTACGAGCAGTACTTC. Complete variable domain (other parts from reference TRBV7-6 and TRBJ2-7): GAGVSQSPRYKVTKRGQDVALRCDPISGHVSLYWYRQALGQGPEFLTYFNYEAQQDKSGLPNDRFSAERPEGSISTLTIQRTEQRDSAMYRCASSLVRDPYEQYFGPGTRLTVT.

This clonotype turned up a few times. This sequence joins TRBV6-5 and TRBJ2-7; TRBD2 matches at 9 bases. The length of the CDR3 is 16 residues. Losses at the gene ends were 0 bases for V and 3 bases for J; bases not matched to a gene: 6. CDR1 and CDR2 (germline): MNHEY, SVGAGI. DNA of the CDR3: TGTGCCAGCAGTTACTCGTTGCGGGGGGGAAACTACGAGCAGTACTTC. Its translation: CASSYSLRGGNYEQYF.

This clonotype was observed a single time. This is likely a read error, given that the CDR3 carries no conserved phenylalanine or tryptophan at its end. The DNA is omitted, as the CDR3 cannot be located on it reliably, and the CDR3 follows TCRdb's listing. The chain is built from TRBV7-3 and TRBJ2-4; the table calls TRBD1, which could not be checked here. Germline V gives CDR1 SGHTA, CDR2 FQGTGA. Termini included, the CDR3 measures 10 amino acids. The CDR3 protein is CASSFIDRPN.

In DNA form, the CDR3 reads TGTGCCAGCAGCTTACAGGAGCGAAATGAGCAGTTCTTC. Its protein product is CASSLQERNEQFF. The V gene is TRBV7-2, the J gene TRBJ2-1; no clear D gene. The CDR3 has 13 residues. In germline, CDR1 is SGHTA, CDR2 FQGNSA. The V gene lost 2 bases and the J gene lost 7 bases, with 9 bases spanning the gap.

The rearrangement joins TRBV6-5 to TRBJ2-1; possible D gene TRBD1, 6 bases. Trimming removed 6 bases from V and 0 bases from J, with 12 bases in between. CDR3 length: 15 amino acids. In germline, CDR1 is MNHEY, CDR2 SVGAGI. CDR3 nucleotide sequence: TGTGCCAGCAGGTCATACAGGGTCTCCTACAATGAGCAGTTCTTC. This sequence encodes CASRSYRVSYNEQFF.

CDR3 region: CASSLIGDRGNSPLHF. The CDR3 coding sequence is TGTGCCAGCAGTTTGATCGGTGACAGGGGCAATTCACCCCTCCACTTT. The rearrangement links TRBV27 to TRBJ1-6; 8 bases are shared with TRBD1. Germline-derived CDR1 and CDR2 are MNHEY and SMNVEV (reference sequence). V lost 3 bases, J lost 7 bases, and 8 bases stayed unmatched. This CDR3 spans 16 amino acids.

This CDR3 reads CASSARVAGGQETQYF. In nucleotides, the CDR3 is TGTGCCAGCAGCGCCCGGGTAGCGGGGGGCCAAGAGACCCAGTACTTC. V gene TRBV6-6 combines with J gene TRBJ2-5; 10 bases are a match to TRBD2. This CDR3 has 16 residues. CDR1 is MNHNY, CDR2 SVGAGI, per germline (reference sequence). Trimming at V came to 6 bases and at J to 1 base, leaving 8 bases not matched to a gene.

V is TRBV20-1 and J is TRBJ2-5; D not resolved. V was pared by 3 bases and J by 7 bases, with 9 bases between. Germline lookup yields CDR1 DFQATT and CDR2 SNEGSKA (reference sequence). There are 11 residues in the CDR3. The chain's CDR3 is CSARGSGTQYF. The CDR3 bases are TGCAGTGCTAGGGGAAGTGGGACCCAGTACTTC.

A note on this clonotype: A much larger clone sits a single nucleotide away, making a read error possible. The gene calls are TRBV5-1 and TRBJ1-1; possibly TRBD1 for D (6 bases). V lost 4 bases and J 1 base, leaving 8 bases between the germline ends. CDR3 length: 13 residues. CDR1 and CDR2 from the germline V gene are SGHRS and YFSETQ. CDR3 DNA sequence: TGCGCCAGCAGCCGGGGACAGAACACTGAAGCTTTCTTT. Translating it yields CASSRGQNTEAFF.